What follows are 12 T cell receptor beta chains derived from one specimen sequenced in a study of cytomegalovirus exposure and HLA in healthy donors. Researchers ran the PCR with 60 Vbeta and 13 Jbeta primers. Method: immunoSEQ multiplex PCR; TCRdb's copy keeps in-frame clones and lacks some. This sample has under 200,000 clones, with around 72% found just once. The sequencing input was PBMCs. The receptor source for this set is a woman between 35 and 50 years old in good health and CMV-seropositive.

The chain uses TRBV5-1 and TRBJ2-3; 7 bases are shared with TRBD2. V shed 0 bases and J 4 bases; nucleotides not matched to a gene: 8. Germline V gene sequence: CDR1 SGHRS, CDR2 YFSETQ. The CDR3 consists of 16 residues. The CDR3 sequence is CASSLASGARADTQYF. The CDR3 nucleotides read TGCGCCAGCAGCTTGGCAAGCGGGGCTAGGGCAGATACGCAGTATTTT.

The chain combines TRBV4-1 with TRBJ2-5, with a tentative D call TRBD2 (5 bases). The CDR3 is 13 residues long. Germline values: CDR1 MGHRA, CDR2 YSYEKL. V was trimmed by 3 bases and J by 5 bases, leaving 10 bases between them. The CDR3 sequence is CASSQVALETQYF. In nucleotides, the CDR3 is TGCGCCAGCAGCCAGGTAGCGTTGGAGACCCAGTACTTC.

CDR3 residues: CASSDGRDYGYTF. CDR3 bases: TGTGCCAGCAGTGATGGCAGGGACTATGGCTACACCTTC. V usage is TRBV2 and J usage is TRBJ1-2, with a possible D match to TRBD1 (5 bases). This CDR3 contains 13 residues. Germline CDR1 and CDR2: SNHLY and FYNNEI. V lost 3 bases and J lost 3, with 8 bases in between.

The rearrangement joins TRBV7-2 to TRBJ2-1; perhaps TRBD2 as D (5 bases). With 5 bases removed from V and 10 bases from J, the gap between germline ends came to 15 bases. This CDR3 has 13 amino acids. CDR1 is SGHTA and CDR2 is FQGNSA in the germline V gene. This CDR3 reads CASSPTLAREQFF. The CDR3 DNA is TGTGCCAGCAGCCCGACTCTAGCCCGGGAGCAGTTCTTC.

Points on this clone: Mismatch with germline at one junction end may stem from a read error. The rearrangement joins TRBV30 to TRBJ2-1; D remains unclear. The CDR3 has 14 residues. Germline V CDR1 and CDR2: GTSNPN, SVGIG (reference sequence). Written as DNA, the CDR3 is TGTGCCTGGAGTGACCGTCTCATACGGCGGTCTGCGGTCTTC. This codes for CAWSDRLIRRSAVF.

V usage is TRBV7-2 and J usage is TRBJ2-2; no definite D call. There are 13 residues in the CDR3. Germline CDR1 is SGHTA and CDR2 is FQGNSA. V was cut by 2 bases and J by 8 bases, with 9 bases left in between. The CDR3 here is CASSLPTAGELFF. CDR3 coding DNA: TGTGCCAGCAGCTTACCTACCGCGGGGGAGCTGTTTTTT.

The rearrangement uses TRBV7-9 and TRBJ2-1; 10 positions agree with TRBD2. Germline V gene sequence: CDR1 SEHNR, CDR2 FQNEAQ (reference sequence). V gave up 7 bases and J gave up 8 bases; unmatched junction bases: 5. This CDR3 is 13 amino acids long. Here the CDR3 DNA reads TGTGCCAGCAATCTAGCGGGGGAGGATGAGCAGTTCTTC. This encodes CASNLAGEDEQFF.

J is TRBJ2-5 and V is TRBV30; 9 bases map to TRBD1. CDR3 size: 14 residues. Germline CDR1 reads GTSNPN; CDR2 reads SVGIG (reference sequence). The J segment lost 5 bases and the V segment lost 0 bases, leaving 4 bases of the junction unmatched. The CDR3 DNA follows: TGTGCCTGGAGTGTACAGGGGGCATTGGAGACCCAGTACTTC. Its translation: CAWSVQGALETQYF.

The J gene is TRBJ2-5, the V gene TRBV10-3, with TRBD2 matching over 9 bases. J lost 5 bases, V lost 2 bases, and 9 bases had no gene match. Per the germline V gene, CDR1 is ENHRY and CDR2 is SYGVKD. The CDR3 is made up of 16 amino acids. The CDR3 nucleotides are TGTGCCATCAGTGAGCCCGAGCGGGGGGACACGGAGACCCAGTACTTC. Translated, it gives CAISEPERGDTETQYF.

The chain combines TRBV30 with TRBJ2-7; 7 bases line up with TRBD1. CDR3 length equals 14 residues. V lost 7 bases, J lost 3 bases, and 12 bases stayed unmatched. Germline loops: CDR1 GTSNPN, CDR2 SVGIG (reference sequence). The CDR3 region is CAYSWDSSNYEQYF. DNA for the CDR3: TGTGCCTACTCCTGGGACAGTTCCAACTACGAGCAGTACTTC. Drawing the rest from reference TRBV30 and TRBJ2-7, the complete variable domain is SQTIHQWPATLVQPVGSPLSLECTVEGTSNPNLYWYRQAAGRGLQLLFYSVGIGQISSEVPQNLSASRPQDRQFILSSKKLLLSDSGFYLCAYSWDSSNYEQYFGPGTRLTVT.

V gene TRBV7-6 combines with J gene TRBJ1-4; D gene ambiguous. The V gene lost 1 base and the J gene lost 8 bases, with 20 bases spanning the gap. The length of the CDR3 is 17 residues. CDR1 and CDR2 from the germline V gene are SGHVS and FNYEAQ. The CDR3 nucleotides read TGTGCCAGCAGCTTAGGAGAGATAAACCCCCCGGAGGAAAAACTGTTTTTT. This translates into CASSLGEINPPEEKLFF.

The chain combines TRBV7-2 with TRBJ2-2; D gene uncertain. V lost 3 bases and J 5 bases, leaving 10 bases between the germline ends. Looked up from germline, CDR1 is SGHTA and CDR2 is FQGNSA. The CDR3 runs 14 residues. This CDR3 is CASSFGKTTGELFF. In nucleotides, the CDR3 is TGTGCCAGCAGCTTTGGAAAGACTACCGGGGAGCTGTTTTTT.